These 28 T cell receptor beta chains share one sample of origin, sequenced in a study of shared clonotypes between healthy human individuals. The table came from immunoSEQ multiplex PCR; TCRdb's copy has only in-frame clones and leaves some out. The sample has approximately 530,000 clones; about 96% are singletons. Sequenced: naive CD4+ T cells sorted from blood. Subset defined: CD45RA+ positively selected. Receptors originate from a woman aged 25 to 39 in good health.

The rearrangement links TRBV28 to TRBJ2-7; tentatively, D is TRBD2 (5 bases). The germline CDR1 and CDR2 sequences are MDHEN and SYDVKM. Between the trimmed V and J ends, which lost 7 bases and 6 bases, there was a span of 13 bases. The length of the CDR3 is 12 residues. The CDR3 nucleotides are TGTGCCAGCACTAACACCGAGGGCGAGCAGTACTTC. Its protein product is CASTNTEGEQYF.

The V gene is TRBV15, the J gene TRBJ1-1; maybe TRBD1 (6 bases). V was trimmed by 1 base and J by 0 bases, leaving 9 bases between them. The CDR3 extends over 15 amino acids. CDR1 is LNHNV, CDR2 YYDKDF, per germline (reference sequence). The CDR3 DNA is TGTGCCACCAGCAGAGCCGGACAGCTGAACACTGAAGCTTTCTTT. It specifies CATSRAGQLNTEAFF.

The J gene is TRBJ1-2, the V gene TRBV28; D is undetermined. Germline V gene sequence: CDR1 MDHEN, CDR2 SYDVKM. This CDR3 contains 16 residues. Trimming removed 4 bases at V and 4 bases at J, with 19 bases between. The CDR3 DNA sequence: TGTGCCAGCAGTTCCTCTTTATCTTCCAACCTCTATGGCTACACCTTC. As protein: CASSSSLSSNLYGYTF.

V usage is TRBV28 and J usage is TRBJ2-5; D uncertain. The J call could be wrong; TRBJ2-7 is a better fit for the DNA end. This CDR3 region has 13 residues. Germline V CDR1 and CDR2: MDHEN, SYDVKM. The CDR3 region is CASSSPPLYEQYF. Here the CDR3 DNA reads TGTGCCAGCAGTTCTCCACCCCTCTACGAGCAGTACTTC.

This chain connects TRBV7-6 to TRBJ2-7; 9 bases line up with TRBD2. The germline gives CDR1 SGHVS, CDR2 FNYEAQ. This CDR3 has 17 residues. Losses at the gene ends were 2 bases for V and 4 bases for J; bases not matched to a gene: 12. CDR3 nucleotides: TGTGCCAGCAGCTTAATGTCTATGGCTAGCGGGATATACGAGCAGTACTTC. Translating it yields CASSLMSMASGIYEQYF.

This rearrangement joins TRBV5-4 to TRBJ1-3, with D maybe TRBD1 (6 bases). Trimming removed 4 bases at V and 0 bases at J, with 14 bases between. The germline V gene encodes CDR1 SGHNT and CDR2 YYREEE (reference sequence). The CDR3 spans 16 residues. In DNA form, the CDR3 reads TGTGCCAGCAGCAGCGGACAGCGCTACTCTGGAAACACCATATATTTT. This gives the protein CASSSGQRYSGNTIYF.

This chain connects TRBV5-4 to TRBJ1-2; 9 bases line up with TRBD1. From germline, CDR1 is SGHNT and CDR2 YYREEE (reference sequence). CDR3 length: 14 residues. With 9 bases clipped from V and 5 bases from J, the junction kept 11 bases outside the gene matches. CDR3 sequence reads: CATQPGQGIYGYTF. The DNA for the CDR3 is TGTGCCACCCAACCGGGACAGGGAATTTATGGCTACACCTTC.

The chain carries TRBV29-1 and TRBJ1-2, with TRBD1 as a possible D gene (6 bases). The CDR3 loop spans 15 amino acids. CDR1 and CDR2 from the germline V gene are SQVTM and ANQGSEA. CDR3 nucleotide sequence: TGCTCCATTTCGAGGGGGGCAGCGATGAACTATGGCTACACCTTC. Protein: CSISRGAAMNYGYTF.

The chain recombines TRBV7-6 with TRBJ1-4; D may be TRBD1 (5 bases). The germline V and J ends were trimmed by 2 bases and 3 bases, with 10 bases remaining between them. The CDR3 has 15 residues. From germline, CDR1 is SGHVS and CDR2 FNYEAQ. This CDR3 is CASSLYQGPNEKLFF. The CDR3, as DNA: TGTGCCAGCAGCTTATATCAGGGTCCTAATGAAAAACTGTTTTTT.

The chain recombines TRBV25-1 with TRBJ2-5; D is unclear. The CDR3 totals 15 residues. The germline V gene encodes CDR1 MGHDK and CDR2 SYGVNS. Trimming removed 0 bases at V and 6 bases at J, with 14 bases between. The CDR3 nucleotides are TGTGCCAGCAGTGAATATGCAGGATTAAAACAGACCCAGTACTTC. This codes for CASSEYAGLKQTQYF. The entire variable domain, with the rest obtained from reference TRBV25-1 and TRBJ2-5, is as follows: EADIYQTPRYLVIGTGKKITLECSQTMGHDKMYWYQQDPGMELHLIHYSYGVNSTEKGDLSSESTVSRIRTEHFPLTLESARPSHTSQYLCASSEYAGLKQTQYFGPGTRLLVL.

The CDR3 sequence: CASSIGTIPRVEQYF. The CDR3 DNA is TGTGCCAGTAGTATAGGGACCATCCCCCGGGTCGAGCAGTACTTC. The chain has TRBV19 and TRBJ2-7; unclear D gene. V was trimmed by 1 base and J by 6 bases, leaving 16 bases between them. Germline CDR1 is LNHDA and CDR2 is SQIVND (reference sequence). The CDR3 is 15 amino acids. The variable domain in full, with the rest retrieved from reference TRBV19 and TRBJ2-7, is DGGITQSPKYLFRKEGQNVTLSCEQNLNHDAMYWYRQDPGQGLRLIYYSQIVNDFQKGDIAEGYSVSREKKESFPLTVTSAQKNPTAFYLCASSIGTIPRVEQYFGPGTRLTVT.

As for this clone: At the DNA level, this CDR3 is encoded by other sequences in the same sample as well. The genes are TRBV11-2 and TRBJ2-7; D remains ambiguous. Trimming pared 8 bases from V and 0 bases from J, leaving 17 bases between. The germline CDR1 and CDR2 sequences are SGHAT and FQNNGV. The CDR3 loop spans 15 amino acids. CDR3 region: CASRRPEIFSYEQYF. The CDR3 DNA reads TGTGCCAGCCGCCGTCCTGAGATATTCTCCTACGAGCAGTACTTC.

V usage is TRBV5-1 and J usage is TRBJ1-1; TRBD1 agrees at 8 bases. V dropped 4 bases and J dropped 4; count of bases not matched to a gene: 3. The germline gives CDR1 SGHRS, CDR2 YFSETQ. This CDR3 has 13 amino acids. This CDR3 is CASSVGTGTEAFF. The CDR3 DNA is TGCGCCAGCAGCGTCGGGACAGGCACTGAAGCTTTCTTT.

The J gene is TRBJ2-3, the V gene TRBV6-1; 9 bases fit TRBD1. V dropped 4 bases and J dropped 3; count of bases not matched to a gene: 20. The CDR3 loop spans 20 amino acids. The germline CDR1 and CDR2 sequences are MNHNS and SASEGT. The CDR3 DNA sequence: TGTGCCAGCAGTGTCTCGGACAGGGGTTTCCTAGGGGGAGGGACAGATACGCAGTATTTT. Its translation is CASSVSDRGFLGGGTDTQYF.

The chain employs TRBV6-1 and TRBJ2-5; 7 bases map to TRBD2. The assigned J gene may be wrong: the sequence end matches TRBJ2-7 better. CDR1 and CDR2 (germline): MNHNS, SASEGT. The CDR3 is 15 residues long. Here the CDR3 DNA reads TGTGCCAGCAGTGAAAAGGGCGGGAGTGCGTACGAGCAGTACTTC. This translates into CASSEKGGSAYEQYF.

The chain joins TRBV28 to TRBJ1-2; 10 bases map to TRBD1. Germline trimming cut 3 bases from V and 6 bases from J; bases unmatched to any gene: 4. Germline-derived CDR1 and CDR2 are MDHEN and SYDVKM. This CDR3 comprises 14 residues. The CDR3 DNA sequence: TGTGCCAGCAGTTTTGGACAGGGGGTGCATGGCTACACCTTC. Its protein is CASSFGQGVHGYTF.

This rearrangement joins TRBV27 to TRBJ2-7; 10 bases are shared with TRBD2. The CDR3 sequence is 15 residues long. The V gene end was trimmed by 3 bases and the J gene end by 5 bases; junction bases not matched to a gene: 7. Per the germline V gene, CDR1 is MNHEY and CDR2 is SMNVEV (reference sequence). The chain's CDR3 is CASSFRSGRVDEQYF. The DNA for the CDR3 is TGTGCCAGCAGTTTTAGGAGCGGGAGGGTCGACGAGCAGTACTTC.

The chain combines TRBV19 with TRBJ2-7; D is possibly TRBD1 (5 bases). Per the germline V gene, CDR1 is LNHDA and CDR2 is SQIVND (reference sequence). The CDR3 totals 12 residues. Trimming removed 5 bases from V and 3 bases from J, with 8 bases in between. The CDR3 DNA is TGTGCCAGTAGTTCTGACAGCTACGAGCAGTACTTC. It yields the protein CASSSDSYEQYF.

Comment on this clone: One junction end disagrees with the germline gene, perhaps due to a read error. This CDR3 is also generated by other DNA sequences in the sample. The rearrangement joins TRBV7-9 to TRBJ2-7; the D gene is possibly TRBD1 (7 bases). Germline CDR1 reads SEHNR; CDR2 reads FQNEAQ (reference sequence). This CDR3 is built from 16 residues. The CDR3 sequence: CASSSIGQGGSYEQYF. The CDR3 DNA follows: TGTGCCAGCAGCTCCATAGGTCAGGGGGGCTCCTACGAACAGTACTTC. The whole variable domain, filled in from reference TRBV7-9 and TRBJ2-7, reads DTGVSQNPRHKITKRGQNVTFRCDPISEHNRLYWYRQTLGQGPEFLTYFQNEAQLEKSRLLSDRFSAERPKGSFSTLEIQRTEQGDSAMYLCASSSIGQGGSYEQYFGPGTRLTVT.

V and J are TRBV4-1 and TRBJ2-7; possible D gene TRBD2, 7 bases. This CDR3 contains 15 residues. Germline CDR1 reads MGHRA; CDR2 reads YSYEKL. Between the trimmed V and J ends, which lost 3 bases and 6 bases, there was a span of 18 bases. This CDR3 reads CASSHPKGGPSEQYF. Written as DNA, the CDR3 is TGCGCCAGCAGCCACCCCAAGGGGGGGCCAAGCGAGCAGTACTTC.

The chain combines TRBV5-8 with TRBJ2-7; the D is unclear. Germline CDR1 and CDR2: SGHTS and YDEGEE. The CDR3 has 15 residues. Trimming shortened V by 5 bases and J by 4 bases, and 19 bases separated the two germline ends. The CDR3 loop is CASRFTTVPLYEQYF. As DNA, the CDR3 is TGTGCCAGCAGGTTTACCACAGTGCCCCTATACGAGCAGTACTTC.

This clone is a singleton in its sample. The chain uses TRBV5-1 and TRBJ1-1; perhaps TRBD1 as D (6 bases). The CDR3 is 19 residues long. The V end was cut by 4 bases, the J end by 3 bases, with 28 bases between. CDR1 SGHRS and CDR2 YFSETQ come from the germline V gene. The CDR3 nucleotides read TGCGCCAGCAGCCTTAGAAGGGGGACGGGACGAATCTCGGACACTGAAGCTTTCTTT. Protein sequence: CASSLRRGTGRISDTEAFF.

J is TRBJ2-2 and V is TRBV9; D ambiguous. Trimming took 0 bases from V and 5 from J, leaving 11 bases between them. CDR1 is SGDLS and CDR2 is YYNGEE in the germline V gene. The CDR3 runs to 15 residues. CDR3 nucleotides: TGTGCCAGCAGCGTAGTAGGGTTACGAACCGGGGAGCTGTTTTTT. Translated, it gives CASSVVGLRTGELFF.

CDR3: CATSRVRSGANVLTF. As DNA, the CDR3 is TGTGCCACCAGCAGAGTTCGCTCTGGGGCCAACGTCCTGACTTTC. J is TRBJ2-6 and V is TRBV15; D is unclear. The CDR3 length is 15 residues. CDR1 LNHNV and CDR2 YYDKDF come from the germline V gene (reference sequence). The germline V and J ends were trimmed by 1 base and 0 bases, with 4 bases remaining between them. The whole variable domain, filled in from reference TRBV15 and TRBJ2-6, reads DAMVIQNPRYQVTQFGKPVTLSCSQTLNHNVMYWYQQKSSQAPKLLFHYYDKDFNNEADTPDNFQSRRPNTSFCFLDIRSPGLGDTAMYLCATSRVRSGANVLTFGAGSRLTVL.

The chain recombines TRBV29-1 with TRBJ2-5, with a tentative D call TRBD2 (6 bases). The DNA end lines up better with TRBJ2-7; the J call may be wrong. The CDR3 is 14 amino acids. Germline V gene sequence: CDR1 SQVTM, CDR2 ANQGSEA. The CDR3 nucleotides read TGCAGCGACAATCTAGCGTGCCTTGGCTACGAGCAGTACTTC. Translating gives CSDNLACLGYEQYF.

V is TRBV28 and J is TRBJ2-7; a weak D match, TRBD1 (5 bases). This CDR3 contains 14 residues. V lost 7 bases and J 3 bases, leaving 16 bases between the germline ends. Germline V gives CDR1 MDHEN, CDR2 SYDVKM. CDR3 sequence: CASKDGAINYEQYF. As DNA, the CDR3 is TGTGCCAGCAAGGATGGGGCGATCAACTACGAGCAGTACTTC.

V is TRBV4-2 and J is TRBJ1-1; D ambiguous. The length of the CDR3 is 17 residues. Germline values: CDR1 LGHNA, CDR2 YNFKEQ. V lost 1 base and J lost 2, with 17 bases in between. Here the CDR3 DNA reads TGTGCCAGCAGCCAAGGGCGGAGACGGACTAGTAACACTGAAGCTTTCTTT. It translates to CASSQGRRRTSNTEAFF.

This clone has only one observation. V is TRBV5-1 and J is TRBJ2-1; TRBD2 matches 8 bases. Germline V gene lookup returns CDR1 SGHRS and CDR2 YFSETQ. Germline trimming cut 3 bases from V and 8 bases from J; bases unmatched to any gene: 4. This CDR3 has 13 amino acids. The CDR3: CASSSGGKDEQFF. CDR3 coding DNA: TGCGCCAGCAGCTCGGGAGGGAAGGATGAGCAGTTCTTC.